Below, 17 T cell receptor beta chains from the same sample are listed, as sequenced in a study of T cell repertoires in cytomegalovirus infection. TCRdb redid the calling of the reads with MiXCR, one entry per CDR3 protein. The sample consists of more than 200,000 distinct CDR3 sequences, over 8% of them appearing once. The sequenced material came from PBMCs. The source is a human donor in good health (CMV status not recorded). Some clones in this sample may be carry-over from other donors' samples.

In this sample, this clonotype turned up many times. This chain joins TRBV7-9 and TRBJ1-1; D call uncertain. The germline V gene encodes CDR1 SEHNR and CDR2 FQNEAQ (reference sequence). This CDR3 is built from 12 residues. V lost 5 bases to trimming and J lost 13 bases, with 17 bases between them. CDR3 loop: CASSQAGRPVFF. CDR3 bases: TGTGCCAGCAGCCAGGCTGGCAGACCTGTTTTCTTT. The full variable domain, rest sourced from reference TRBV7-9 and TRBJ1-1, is DTGVSQNPRHKITKRGQNVTFRCDPISEHNRLYWYRQTLGQGPEFLTYFQNEAQLEKSRLLSDRFSAERPKGSFSTLEIQRTEQGDSAMYLCASSQAGRPVFFGQGTRLTVV.

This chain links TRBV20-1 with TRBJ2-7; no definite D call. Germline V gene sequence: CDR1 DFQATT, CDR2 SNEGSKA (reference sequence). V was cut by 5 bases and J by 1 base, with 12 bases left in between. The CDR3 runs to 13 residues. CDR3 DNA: TGCAGTGCTGTCCGGCCCTTATCCTACGAGCAGTACTTC. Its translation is CSAVRPLSYEQYF.

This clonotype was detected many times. The DNA of the CDR3 is TGTGCCAGCAGCTTAGCGGAGCAAGAAGAGACCCAGTACTTC. Translating it yields CASSLAEQEETQYF. The rearrangement joins TRBV7-9 to TRBJ2-5; D is unresolved. Looked up from germline, CDR1 is SEHNR and CDR2 is FQNEAQ (reference sequence). The length of the CDR3 is 14 residues. Trimming took off 0 bases at V and 3 bases at J, with 8 bases between the two ends.

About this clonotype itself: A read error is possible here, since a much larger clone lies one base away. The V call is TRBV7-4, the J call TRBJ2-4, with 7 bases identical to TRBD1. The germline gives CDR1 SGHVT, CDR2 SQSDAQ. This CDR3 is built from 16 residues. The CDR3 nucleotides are TGTGCCAGCAGCCCGGGACAGAATTTAGCCAAAAACACTCAGTACTTC. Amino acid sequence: CASSPGQNLAKNTQYF. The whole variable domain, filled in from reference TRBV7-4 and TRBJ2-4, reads GAGVSQSPRYKVAKRGRDVALRCDSISGHVTLYWYRQTLGQGSEVLTYSQSDAQRDKSGRPSGRFSAERPERSVSTLKIQRTEQGDSAVYLCASSPGQNLAKNTQYFGAGTRLSVL.

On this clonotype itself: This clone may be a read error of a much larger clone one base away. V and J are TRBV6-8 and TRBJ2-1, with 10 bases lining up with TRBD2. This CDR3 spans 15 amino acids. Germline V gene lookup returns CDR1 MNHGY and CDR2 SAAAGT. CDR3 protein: CASSRSGGRVGEQSF. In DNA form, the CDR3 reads TGTGCCAGCAGTCGTAGCGGGGGGAGAGTCGGTGAGCAGTCCTTC.

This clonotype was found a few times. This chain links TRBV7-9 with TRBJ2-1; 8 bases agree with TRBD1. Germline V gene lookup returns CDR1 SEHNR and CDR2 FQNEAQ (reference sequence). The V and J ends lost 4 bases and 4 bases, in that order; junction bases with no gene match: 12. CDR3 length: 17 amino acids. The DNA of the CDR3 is TGTGCCAGCAGCTCCGAACAAACAGGGGGATTTTACAATGAGCAGTTCTTC. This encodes CASSSEQTGGFYNEQFF.

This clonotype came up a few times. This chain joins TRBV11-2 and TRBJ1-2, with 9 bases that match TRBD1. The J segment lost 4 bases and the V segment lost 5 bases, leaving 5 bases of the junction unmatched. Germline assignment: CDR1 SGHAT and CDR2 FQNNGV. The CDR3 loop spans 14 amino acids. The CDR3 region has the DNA TGTGCCAGCAGCCGGACAGGGGACTTCTATGGCTACACCTTC. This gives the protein CASSRTGDFYGYTF.

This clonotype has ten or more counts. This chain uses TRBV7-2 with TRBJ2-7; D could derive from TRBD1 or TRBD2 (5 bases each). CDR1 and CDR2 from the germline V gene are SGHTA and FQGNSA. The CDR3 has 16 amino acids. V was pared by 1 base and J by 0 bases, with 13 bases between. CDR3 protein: CASSLGHGTHSYEQYF. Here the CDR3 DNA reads TGTGCCAGCAGCTTAGGTCACGGGACCCACTCCTACGAGCAGTACTTC. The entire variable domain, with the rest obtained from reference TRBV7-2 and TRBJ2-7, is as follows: GAGVSQSPSNKVTEKGKDVELRCDPISGHTALYWYRQSLGQGLEFLIYFQGNSAPDKSGLPSDRFSAERTGGSVSTLTIQRTQQEDSAVYLCASSLGHGTHSYEQYFGPGTRLTVT.

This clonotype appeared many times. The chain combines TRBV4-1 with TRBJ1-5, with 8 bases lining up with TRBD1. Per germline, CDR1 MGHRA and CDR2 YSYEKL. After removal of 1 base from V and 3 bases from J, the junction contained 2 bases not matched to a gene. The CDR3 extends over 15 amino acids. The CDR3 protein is CASSQATGDNQPQHF. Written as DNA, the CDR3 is TGCGCCAGCAGCCAAGCGACAGGGGACAATCAGCCCCAGCATTTT.

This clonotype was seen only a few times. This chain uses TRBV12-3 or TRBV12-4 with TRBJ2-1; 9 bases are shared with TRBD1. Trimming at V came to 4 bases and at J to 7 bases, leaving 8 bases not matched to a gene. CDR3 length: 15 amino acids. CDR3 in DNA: TGTGCCAGCAGTTACACAGGGGGCGCCTCGAATGAGCAGTTCTTC. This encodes CASSYTGGASNEQFF.

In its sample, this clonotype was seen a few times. Here the CDR3 DNA reads TGTGCCAGCATGCGACAGATTAATGAAAAACTGTTTTTT. This sequence encodes CASMRQINEKLFF. The chain uses TRBV28 and TRBJ1-4; the D gene is possibly TRBD1 (5 bases). From germline, CDR1 is MDHEN and CDR2 SYDVKM. This CDR3 has 13 residues. V gave up 7 bases and J gave up 4 bases, with 10 bases separating them.

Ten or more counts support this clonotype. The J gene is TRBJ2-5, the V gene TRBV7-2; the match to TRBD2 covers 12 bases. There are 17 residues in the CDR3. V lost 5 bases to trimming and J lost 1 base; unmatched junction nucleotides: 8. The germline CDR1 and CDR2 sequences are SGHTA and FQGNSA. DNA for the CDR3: TGTGCCAGCAGCCCCGGACTAGCGGGATCAGGCCAAGAGACCCAGTACTTC. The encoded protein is CASSPGLAGSGQETQYF.

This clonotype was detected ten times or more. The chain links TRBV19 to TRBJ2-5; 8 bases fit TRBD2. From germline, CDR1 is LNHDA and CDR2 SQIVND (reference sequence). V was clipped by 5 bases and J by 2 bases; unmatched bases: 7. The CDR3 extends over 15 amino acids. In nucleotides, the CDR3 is TGTGCCAGTAGTGCAAAAGCGGGGGAACAAGAGACCCAGTACTTC. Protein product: CASSAKAGEQETQYF.

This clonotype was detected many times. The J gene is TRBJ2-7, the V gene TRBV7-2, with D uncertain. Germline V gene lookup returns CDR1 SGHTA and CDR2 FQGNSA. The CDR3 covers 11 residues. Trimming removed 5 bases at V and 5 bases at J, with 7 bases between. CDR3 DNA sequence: TGTGCCAGCAGCCACCGGAACGAGCAGTACTTC. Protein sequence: CASSHRNEQYF.

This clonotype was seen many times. CDR3 DNA sequence: TGCAGTGCTAGAGATCTGCGGGGACTAGCGGGAGAGGGTGAGCAGTTCTTC. Translated, it gives CSARDLRGLAGEGEQFF. V usage is TRBV20-1 and J usage is TRBJ2-1; the match to TRBD2 covers 14 bases. Trimming took 0 bases from V and 9 from J; bases not matched to a gene: 10. The CDR3 is 17 amino acids. Germline loops: CDR1 DFQATT, CDR2 SNEGSKA (reference sequence).

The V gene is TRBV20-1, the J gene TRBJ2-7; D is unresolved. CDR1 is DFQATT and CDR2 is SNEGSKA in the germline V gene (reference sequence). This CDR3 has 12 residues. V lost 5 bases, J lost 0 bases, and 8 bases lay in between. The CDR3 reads CSAQSGSYEQYF. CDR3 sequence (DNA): TGCAGTGCTCAAAGTGGCTCCTACGAGCAGTACTTC.

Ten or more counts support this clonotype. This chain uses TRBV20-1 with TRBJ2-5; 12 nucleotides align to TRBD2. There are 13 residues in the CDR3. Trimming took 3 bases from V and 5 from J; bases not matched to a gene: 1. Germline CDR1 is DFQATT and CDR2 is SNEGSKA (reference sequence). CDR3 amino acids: CSASLAGGETQYF. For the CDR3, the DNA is TGCAGTGCTAGTCTAGCGGGAGGGGAGACCCAGTACTTC.